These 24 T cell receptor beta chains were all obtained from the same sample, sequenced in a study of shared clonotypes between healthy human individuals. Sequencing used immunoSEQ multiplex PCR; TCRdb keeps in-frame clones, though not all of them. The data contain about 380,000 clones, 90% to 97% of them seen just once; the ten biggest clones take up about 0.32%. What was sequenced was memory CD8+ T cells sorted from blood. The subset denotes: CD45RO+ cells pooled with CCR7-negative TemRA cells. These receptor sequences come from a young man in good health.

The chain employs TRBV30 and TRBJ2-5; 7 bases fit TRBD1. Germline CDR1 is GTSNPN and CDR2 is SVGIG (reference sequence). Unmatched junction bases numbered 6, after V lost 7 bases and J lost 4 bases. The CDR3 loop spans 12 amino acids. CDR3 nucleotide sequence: TGTGCCTTGAACAGGGGCGGAGAGACCCAGTACTTC. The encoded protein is CALNRGGETQYF.

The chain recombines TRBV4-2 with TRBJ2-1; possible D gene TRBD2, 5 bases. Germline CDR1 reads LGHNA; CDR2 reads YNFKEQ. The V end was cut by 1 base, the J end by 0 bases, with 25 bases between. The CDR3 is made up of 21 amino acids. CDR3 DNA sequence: TGTGCCAGCAGCCAAGGAATTCCAAAAGCCCCTGCTGGGAGCTCCTACAATGAGCAGTTCTTC. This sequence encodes CASSQGIPKAPAGSSYNEQFF.

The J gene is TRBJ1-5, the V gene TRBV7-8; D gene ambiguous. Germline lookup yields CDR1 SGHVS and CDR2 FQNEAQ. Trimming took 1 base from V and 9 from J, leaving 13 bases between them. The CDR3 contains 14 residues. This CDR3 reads CASSLDSPRGPQHF. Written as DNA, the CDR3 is TGTGCCAGCAGCTTAGACAGTCCCCGTGGGCCCCAGCATTTT.

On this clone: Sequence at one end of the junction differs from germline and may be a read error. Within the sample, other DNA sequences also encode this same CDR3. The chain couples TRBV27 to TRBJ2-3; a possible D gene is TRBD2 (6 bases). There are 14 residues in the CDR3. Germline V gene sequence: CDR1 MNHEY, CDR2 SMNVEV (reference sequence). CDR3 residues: CASNRGWSTDTQYF. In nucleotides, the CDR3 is TGTGCCTCCAATCGGGGGTGGAGCACGGATACGCAGTATTTT.

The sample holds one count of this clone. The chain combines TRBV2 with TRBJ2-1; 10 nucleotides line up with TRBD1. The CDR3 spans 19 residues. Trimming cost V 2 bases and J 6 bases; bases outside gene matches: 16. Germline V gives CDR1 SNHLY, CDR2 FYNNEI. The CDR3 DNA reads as TGTGCCAGCAGTGAAAAGTTAAGACCGGGACAGGGGCCAACCAATGAGCAGTTCTTC. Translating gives CASSEKLRPGQGPTNEQFF.

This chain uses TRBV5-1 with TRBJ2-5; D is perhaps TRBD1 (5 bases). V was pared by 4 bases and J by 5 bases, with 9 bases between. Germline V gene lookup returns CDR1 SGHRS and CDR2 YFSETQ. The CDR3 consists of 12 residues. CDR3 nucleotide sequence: TGCGCCAGCAGCGTGAACAGGGAGACCCAGTACTTC. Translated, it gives CASSVNRETQYF.

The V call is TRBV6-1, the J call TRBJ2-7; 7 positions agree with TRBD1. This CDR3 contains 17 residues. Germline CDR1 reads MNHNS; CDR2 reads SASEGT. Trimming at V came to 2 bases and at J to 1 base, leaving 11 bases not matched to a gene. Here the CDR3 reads CASSESPLGRGSYEQYF. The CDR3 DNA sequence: TGTGCCAGCAGTGAAAGCCCTCTGGGCAGGGGGTCCTACGAGCAGTACTTC.

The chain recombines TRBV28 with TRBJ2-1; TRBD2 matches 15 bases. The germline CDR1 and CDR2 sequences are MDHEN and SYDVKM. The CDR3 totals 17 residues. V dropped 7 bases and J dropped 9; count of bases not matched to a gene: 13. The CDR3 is CASNQWGLAGGPGEQFF. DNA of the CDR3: TGTGCCAGCAATCAATGGGGACTAGCGGGAGGTCCAGGTGAGCAGTTCTTC.

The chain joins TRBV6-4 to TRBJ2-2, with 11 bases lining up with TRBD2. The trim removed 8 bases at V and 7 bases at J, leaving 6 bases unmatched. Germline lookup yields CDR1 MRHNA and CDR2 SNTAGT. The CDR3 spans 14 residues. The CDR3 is CASPQGTSGGELFF. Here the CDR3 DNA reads TGTGCCAGCCCCCAAGGGACTAGCGGCGGGGAGCTGTTTTTT.

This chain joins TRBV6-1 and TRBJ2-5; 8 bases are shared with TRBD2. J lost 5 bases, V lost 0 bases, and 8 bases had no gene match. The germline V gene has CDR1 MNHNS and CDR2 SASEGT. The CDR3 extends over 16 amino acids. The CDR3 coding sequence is TGTGCCAGCAGTGAAGCCGGGTCCGGGGGGGGTGAGACCCAGTACTTC. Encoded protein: CASSEAGSGGGETQYF.

The CDR3 DNA sequence: TGTGCCACCTGGACTAGCCGAAGCTCCTACGAGCAGTACTTC. Translation: CATWTSRSSYEQYF. J is TRBJ2-7 and V is TRBV6-5; 8 bases line up with TRBD2. The CDR3 sequence is 14 residues long. Germline CDR1 MNHEY, CDR2 SVGAGI. Losses at the gene ends were 10 bases for V and 0 bases for J; bases not matched to a gene: 8.

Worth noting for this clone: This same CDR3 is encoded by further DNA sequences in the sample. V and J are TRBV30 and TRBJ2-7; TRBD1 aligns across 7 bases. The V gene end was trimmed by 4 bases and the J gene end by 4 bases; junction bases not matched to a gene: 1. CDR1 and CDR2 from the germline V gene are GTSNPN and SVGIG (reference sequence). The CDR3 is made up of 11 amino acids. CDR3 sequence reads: CAWTGGYEQYF. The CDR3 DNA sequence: TGTGCCTGGACAGGGGGTTACGAGCAGTACTTC.

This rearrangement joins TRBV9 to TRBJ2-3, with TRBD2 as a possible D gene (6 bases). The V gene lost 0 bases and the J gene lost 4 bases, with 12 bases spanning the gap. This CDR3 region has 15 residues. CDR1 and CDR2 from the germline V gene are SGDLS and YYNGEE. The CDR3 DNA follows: TGTGCCAGCAGCGTAGCGGGAGTCGGAGCAGATACGCAGTATTTT. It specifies CASSVAGVGADTQYF.

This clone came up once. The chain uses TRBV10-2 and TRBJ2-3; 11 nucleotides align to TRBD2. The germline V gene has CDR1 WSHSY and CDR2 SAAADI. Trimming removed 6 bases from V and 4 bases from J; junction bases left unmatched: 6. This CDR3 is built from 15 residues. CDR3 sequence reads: CASRPLAGGPDTQYF. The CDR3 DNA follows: TGCGCCAGCAGACCTCTAGCGGGAGGACCAGATACGCAGTATTTT.

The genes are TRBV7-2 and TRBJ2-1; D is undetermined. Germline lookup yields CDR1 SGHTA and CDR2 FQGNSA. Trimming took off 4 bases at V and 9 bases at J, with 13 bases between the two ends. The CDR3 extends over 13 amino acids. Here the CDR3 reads CASSSKRISEQFF. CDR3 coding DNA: TGTGCCAGCAGCTCAAAAAGGATCAGTGAGCAGTTCTTC.

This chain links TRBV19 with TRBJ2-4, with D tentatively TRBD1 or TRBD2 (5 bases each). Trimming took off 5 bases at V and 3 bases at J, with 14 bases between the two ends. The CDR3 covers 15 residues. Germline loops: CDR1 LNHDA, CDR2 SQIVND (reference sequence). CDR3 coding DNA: TGTGCCAGTAGTGTGGGACCGGTGGTCAAAAACATTCAGTACTTC. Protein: CASSVGPVVKNIQYF.

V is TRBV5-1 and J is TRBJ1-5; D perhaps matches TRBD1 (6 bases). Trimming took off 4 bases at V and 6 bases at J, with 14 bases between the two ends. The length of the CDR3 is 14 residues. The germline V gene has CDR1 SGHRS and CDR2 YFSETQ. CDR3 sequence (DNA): TGCGCCAGCAGCCCCACAGGGAGGGGTCAGCCCCAGCATTTT. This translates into CASSPTGRGQPQHF.

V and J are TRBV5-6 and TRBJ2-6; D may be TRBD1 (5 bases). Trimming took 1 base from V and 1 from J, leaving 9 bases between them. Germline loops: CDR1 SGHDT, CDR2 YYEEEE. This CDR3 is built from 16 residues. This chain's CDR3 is CASSLTTGSGANVLTF. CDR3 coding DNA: TGTGCCAGCAGCTTGACTACAGGTTCTGGGGCCAACGTCCTGACTTTC.

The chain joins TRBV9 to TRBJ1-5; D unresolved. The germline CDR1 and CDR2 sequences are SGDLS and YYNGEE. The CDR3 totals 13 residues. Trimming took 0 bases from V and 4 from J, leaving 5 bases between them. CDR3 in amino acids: CASSVGQNQPQHF. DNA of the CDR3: TGTGCCAGCAGCGTAGGACAAAATCAGCCCCAGCATTTT.

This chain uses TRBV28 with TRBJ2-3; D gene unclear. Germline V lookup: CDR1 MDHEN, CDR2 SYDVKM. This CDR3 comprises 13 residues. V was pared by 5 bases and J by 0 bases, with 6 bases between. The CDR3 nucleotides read TGTGCCAGCAGTATCCCTAGCACAGATACGCAGTATTTT. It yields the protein CASSIPSTDTQYF.

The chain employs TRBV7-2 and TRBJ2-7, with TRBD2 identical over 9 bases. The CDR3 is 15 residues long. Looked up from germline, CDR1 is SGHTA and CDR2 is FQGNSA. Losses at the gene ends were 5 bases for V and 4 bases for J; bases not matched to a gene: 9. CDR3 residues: CASSPLGGRGYEQYF. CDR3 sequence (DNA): TGTGCCAGCAGCCCCCTGGGCGGGAGGGGGTACGAGCAGTACTTC.

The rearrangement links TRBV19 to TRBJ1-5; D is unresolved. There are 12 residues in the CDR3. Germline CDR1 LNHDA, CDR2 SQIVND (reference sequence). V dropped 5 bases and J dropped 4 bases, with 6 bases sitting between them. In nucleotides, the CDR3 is TGTGCCAGTAGTGTTATTAATCAGCCCCAGCATTTT. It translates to CASSVINQPQHF.

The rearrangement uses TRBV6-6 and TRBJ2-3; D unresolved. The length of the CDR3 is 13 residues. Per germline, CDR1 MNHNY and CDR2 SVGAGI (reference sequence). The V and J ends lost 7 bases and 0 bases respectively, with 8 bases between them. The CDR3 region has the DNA TGTGCCAGCATCTTGGCTAGCACAGATACGCAGTATTTT. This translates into CASILASTDTQYF.

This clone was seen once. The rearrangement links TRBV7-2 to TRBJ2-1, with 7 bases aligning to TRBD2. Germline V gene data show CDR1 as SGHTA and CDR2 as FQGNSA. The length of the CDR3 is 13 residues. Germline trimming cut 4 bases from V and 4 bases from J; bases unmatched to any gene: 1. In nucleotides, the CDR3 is TGTGCCAGCAGCTCACTAGCGTACAATGAGCAGTTCTTC. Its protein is CASSSLAYNEQFF. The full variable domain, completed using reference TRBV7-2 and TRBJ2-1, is GAGVSQSPSNKVTEKGKDVELRCDPISGHTALYWYRQSLGQGLEFLIYFQGNSAPDKSGLPSDRFSAERTGGSVSTLTIQRTQQEDSAVYLCASSSLAYNEQFFGPGTRLTVL.